This entry lists 12 T cell receptor beta chains sequenced from one sample in a study of blood T cells in healthy people across ages. For the second PCR, which ran for 7 to 11 cycles, a sample-barcoded 5' primer and a J-beta primer mix were used. TCRdb reprocessed the 5' RACE reads via MiXCR and lists one record per CDR3 protein. Among over a million distinct CDR3 sequences listed, around 59% were seen once. The sample consisted of blood. These receptor sequences come from a young man in good health.

This sequence joins TRBV10-3 and TRBJ2-2; 8 positions agree with TRBD2. Trimming at V came to 5 bases and at J to 5 bases, leaving 4 bases not matched to a gene. Germline V gene data show CDR1 as ENHRY and CDR2 as SYGVKD. The CDR3 has 14 amino acids. CDR3 residues: CAISSGRDTGELFF. The CDR3 nucleotides are TGTGCCATCAGTAGCGGGAGAGATACCGGGGAGCTGTTTTTT.

The chain has TRBV11-2 and TRBJ1-2; perhaps TRBD1 as D (6 bases). This CDR3 spans 14 amino acids. Germline V CDR1 and CDR2: SGHAT, FQNNGV. Trimming took 5 bases from V and 4 from J, leaving 14 bases between them. CDR3 DNA sequence: TGTGCCAGCAGCGGGGGCGGTAGCGTCTATGGCTACACCTTC. The encoded protein is CASSGGGSVYGYTF.

The chain has TRBV12-3 or TRBV12-4 and TRBJ2-3; possibly TRBD1 for D (5 bases). V was clipped by 5 bases and J by 0 bases, with 21 bases between them. This CDR3 spans 18 amino acids. The CDR3 DNA reads TGTGCCAGCAGTCGCACCCTAAACAGGCCTGCTAGCACAGATACGCAGTATTTT. Translation gives CASSRTLNRPASTDTQYF.

The CDR3 bases are TGTGCCAGCAGTTTCACAGGGAGCGGTGAAAAACTGTTTTTT. Its translation: CASSFTGSGEKLFF. The chain links TRBV27 to TRBJ1-4, with D possibly TRBD1 on 6 matching bases. V was clipped by 3 bases and J by 7 bases, with 12 bases between them. Germline assignment: CDR1 MNHEY and CDR2 SMNVEV (reference sequence). The length of the CDR3 is 14 residues.

The chain recombines TRBV6-1 with TRBJ1-6, with 7 bases identical to TRBD1. Germline CDR1 is MNHNS and CDR2 is SASEGT. The J segment lost 7 bases and the V segment lost 2 bases, leaving 2 bases of the junction unmatched. This CDR3 has 14 residues. CDR3 bases: TGTGCCAGCAGTGAAACAGGGGCAAATTCACCCCTCCACTTT. Amino acids: CASSETGANSPLHF.

This sequence joins TRBV12-5 and TRBJ2-4, with 7 bases identical to TRBD2. The J call may not be correct, given that the DNA end is closer to TRBJ2-5. The CDR3 is 17 amino acids. The V gene's germline CDR1 is LGHNT and CDR2 FRNRAP. CDR3 nucleotide sequence: TGTGCTAGCTCCGACTCCAAAACGGGACTATTAGAAGAGACCCAGTACTTC. Its translation is CASSDSKTGLLEETQYF.

The J gene is TRBJ2-7, the V gene TRBV6-2 or TRBV6-3; D might be TRBD2 (5 bases). V lost 2 bases, J lost 4 bases, and 21 bases lay in between. Germline V gene sequence: CDR1 MNHEY, CDR2 SVGEGT. The CDR3 is made up of 17 amino acids. CDR3: CASSYRLAILGLYEQYF. The CDR3 region has the DNA TGTGCCAGCAGTTACCGGCTAGCAATTCTTGGTCTTTACGAGCAGTACTTC.

The rearrangement links TRBV6-2 or TRBV6-3 to TRBJ2-7; 11 bases fit TRBD2. This CDR3 contains 16 residues. Germline lookup yields CDR1 MNHEY and CDR2 SVGEGT. Trimming at V came to 4 bases and at J to 0 bases, leaving 5 bases not matched to a gene. The CDR3 loop reads CASSSGTSGPSYEQYF. The CDR3 DNA sequence: TGTGCCAGCAGTTCAGGGACTAGCGGACCCTCCTACGAGCAGTACTTC.

The V call is TRBV20-1, the J call TRBJ2-5, with 13 bases fitting TRBD2. Trimming at V came to 6 bases and at J to 3 bases, leaving 10 bases not matched to a gene. The length of the CDR3 is 16 residues. The germline V gene encodes CDR1 DFQATT and CDR2 SNEGSKA (reference sequence). CDR3 protein: CSAVGLAGAGEETQYF. CDR3 nucleotides: TGCAGTGCCGTCGGACTAGCGGGGGCCGGTGAAGAGACCCAGTACTTC.

This sequence joins TRBV11-2 and TRBJ1-2, with D possibly TRBD1 on 5 matching bases. V was pared by 8 bases and J by 4 bases, with 8 bases between. CDR3 length: 11 amino acids. Germline CDR1 reads SGHAT; CDR2 reads FQNNGV. The CDR3 region is CASEGSYGYTF. The DNA of the CDR3 is TGTGCCAGCGAGGGGAGCTATGGCTACACCTTC.

The V and J genes are TRBV5-1 and TRBJ1-1; D unresolved. Germline values: CDR1 SGHRS, CDR2 YFSETQ. V shed 1 base and J shed 0 bases, with 10 bases lying between them. There are 15 residues in the CDR3. Written as DNA, the CDR3 is TGCGCCAGCAGCTTGACAGTAAGCATGAACACTGAAGCTTTCTTT. Its translation: CASSLTVSMNTEAFF.

This clonotype was seen a single time. The V gene is TRBV29-1, the J gene TRBJ2-1; 7 bases line up with TRBD1. Germline V CDR1 and CDR2: SQVTM, ANQGSEA. V dropped 6 bases and J dropped 13; count of bases not matched to a gene: 15. This CDR3 is 13 amino acids long. The CDR3 sequence: CSVSTTGDETQFF. As DNA, the CDR3 is TGCAGCGTCTCCACTACAGGGGACGAGACCCAGTTCTTC.